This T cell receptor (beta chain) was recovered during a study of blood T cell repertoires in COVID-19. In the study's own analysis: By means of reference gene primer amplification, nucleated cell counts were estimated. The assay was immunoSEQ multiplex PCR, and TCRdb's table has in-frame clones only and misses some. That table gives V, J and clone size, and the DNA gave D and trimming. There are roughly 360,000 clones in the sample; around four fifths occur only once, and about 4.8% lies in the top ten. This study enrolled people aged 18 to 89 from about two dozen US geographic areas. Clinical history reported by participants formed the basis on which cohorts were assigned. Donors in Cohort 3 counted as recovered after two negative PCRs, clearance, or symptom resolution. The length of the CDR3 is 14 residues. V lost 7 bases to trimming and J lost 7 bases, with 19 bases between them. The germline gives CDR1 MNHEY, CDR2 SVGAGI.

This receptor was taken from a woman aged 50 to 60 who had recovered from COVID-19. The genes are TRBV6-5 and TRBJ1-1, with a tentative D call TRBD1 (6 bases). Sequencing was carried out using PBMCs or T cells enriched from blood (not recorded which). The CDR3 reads CASKTRGTGIEAFF. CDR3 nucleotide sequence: TGTGCCAGCAAAACAAGGGGTACAGGGATTGAAGCTTTCTTT.